This T cell receptor beta chain appears in the sequencing data of a study of blood T cells in healthy people across ages. This clonotype has a handful of counts. Then a second PCR, running about 6 to 11 cycles, was carried out with a sample-barcoded 5' primer and a J-beta primer mix. TCRdb independently ran MiXCR on the 5' RACE reads; one entry per CDR3 protein. Of more than 1 million distinct CDR3 sequences in the sample, 45% are singletons; the top ten hold under 20%. Sequenced material: blood. This TCR derives from a woman in her sixties or seventies in good health.

The CDR3 DNA follows: TGCGCCAGCAGCTTGGGGTCGGGACAGGGGGCGAGCTACACCTTC. Translated, it gives CASSLGSGQGASYTF. This chain joins TRBV5-1 and TRBJ1-2; TRBD1 agrees at 12 bases. This CDR3 spans 15 amino acids. Germline values: CDR1 SGHRS, CDR2 YFSETQ. V gave up 0 bases and J gave up 9 bases; unmatched junction bases: 6.